Presented here are 2 T cell receptor beta chains from one specimen sequenced in a study of CD8 T cells in ankylosing spondylitis. Study-wide results and limits: Under 10 highly homologous variants formed a TCR beta motif that appeared characteristic of ankylosing spondylitis blood.

For these receptors, no antigen is known. TCRdb analysed the 5' RACE reads with MiXCR anew, one entry per CDR3 protein. The sample has roughly 490,000 distinct CDR3 sequences; approximately 5% are singletons. The sequencing sample was made of blood, either unsorted or a sorted T cell fraction (not recorded which). The receptors were gathered from a male donor with ankylosing spondylitis.

This clonotype was counted ten times or more. The V and J genes are TRBV28 and TRBJ2-5; unclear D gene. The CDR3 extends over 14 amino acids. Trimming pared 3 bases from V and 1 base from J, leaving 9 bases between. CDR1 is MDHEN, CDR2 SYDVKM, per germline. The CDR3 DNA reads as TGTGCCAGCAGTTTTATCGTACGCCAAGAGACCCAGTACTTC. Translated: CASSFIVRQETQYF.

This clonotype has at least ten counts. The chain is built from TRBV20-1 and TRBJ2-7, with 10 bases that match TRBD1. After removal of 6 bases from V and 0 bases from J, the junction contained 5 bases not matched to a gene. This CDR3 region has 14 residues. From germline, CDR1 is DFQATT and CDR2 SNEGSKA (reference sequence). CDR3 sequence: CSAEDRGHSYEQYF. The CDR3 nucleotides read TGCAGTGCCGAAGACAGGGGGCACTCCTACGAGCAGTACTTC.